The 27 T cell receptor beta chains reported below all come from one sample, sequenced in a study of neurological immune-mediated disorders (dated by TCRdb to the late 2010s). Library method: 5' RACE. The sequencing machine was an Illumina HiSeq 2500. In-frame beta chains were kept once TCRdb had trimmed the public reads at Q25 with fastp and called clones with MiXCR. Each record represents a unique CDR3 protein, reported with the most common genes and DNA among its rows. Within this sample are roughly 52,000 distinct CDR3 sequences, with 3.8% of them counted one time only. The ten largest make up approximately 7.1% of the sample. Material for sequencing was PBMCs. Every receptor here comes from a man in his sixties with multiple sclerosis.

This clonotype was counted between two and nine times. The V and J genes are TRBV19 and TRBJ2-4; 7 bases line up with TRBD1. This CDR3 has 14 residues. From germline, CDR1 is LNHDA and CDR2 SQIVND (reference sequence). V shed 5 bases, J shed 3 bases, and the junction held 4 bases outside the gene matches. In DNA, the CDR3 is TGTGCCAGTAGTGCGGCAGGGGGCAAAAACATTCAGTACTTC. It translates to CASSAAGGKNIQYF.

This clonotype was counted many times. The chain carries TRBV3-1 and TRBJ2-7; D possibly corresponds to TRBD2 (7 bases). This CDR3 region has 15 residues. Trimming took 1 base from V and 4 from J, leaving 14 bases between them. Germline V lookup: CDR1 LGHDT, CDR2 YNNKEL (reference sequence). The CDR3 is CASSQGRGAGYEQYF. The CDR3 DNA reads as TGTGCCAGCAGCCAAGGCCGGGGGGCGGGGTACGAGCAGTACTTC.

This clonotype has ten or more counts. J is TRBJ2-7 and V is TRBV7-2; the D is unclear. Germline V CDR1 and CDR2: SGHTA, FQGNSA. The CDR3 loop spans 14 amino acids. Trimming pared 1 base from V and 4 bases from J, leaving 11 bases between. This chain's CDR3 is CASSLGAYSYEQYF. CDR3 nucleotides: TGTGCCAGCAGCTTAGGGGCCTACTCATACGAGCAGTACTTC. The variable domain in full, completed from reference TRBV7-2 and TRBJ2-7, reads GAGVSQSPSNKVTEKGKDVELRCDPISGHTALYWYRQSLGQGLEFLIYFQGNSAPDKSGLPSDRFSAERTGGSVSTLTIQRTQQEDSAVYLCASSLGAYSYEQYFGPGTRLTVT.

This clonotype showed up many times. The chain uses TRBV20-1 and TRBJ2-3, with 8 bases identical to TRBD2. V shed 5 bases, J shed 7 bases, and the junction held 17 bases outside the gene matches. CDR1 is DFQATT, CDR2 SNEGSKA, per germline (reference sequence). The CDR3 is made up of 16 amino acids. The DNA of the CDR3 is TGCAGTGCTGGGGAGGGGAGAGCGGGAGTTCGAAATACGCAGTATTTT. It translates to CSAGEGRAGVRNTQYF.

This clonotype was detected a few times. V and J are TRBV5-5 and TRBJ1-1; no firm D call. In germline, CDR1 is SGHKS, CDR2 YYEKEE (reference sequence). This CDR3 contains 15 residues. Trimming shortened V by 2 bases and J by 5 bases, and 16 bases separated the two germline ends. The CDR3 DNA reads TGTGCCAGCAGCTTAGAAGAGAGGGCCAGAACTGAAGCTTTCTTT. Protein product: CASSLEERARTEAFF.

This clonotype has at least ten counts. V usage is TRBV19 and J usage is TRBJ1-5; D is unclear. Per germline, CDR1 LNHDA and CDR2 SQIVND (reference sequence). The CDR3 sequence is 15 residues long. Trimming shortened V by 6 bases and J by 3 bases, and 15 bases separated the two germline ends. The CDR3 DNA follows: TGTGCCAGTAGAGAGATGGGTCAGCTCAATCAGCCCCAGCATTTT. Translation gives CASREMGQLNQPQHF.

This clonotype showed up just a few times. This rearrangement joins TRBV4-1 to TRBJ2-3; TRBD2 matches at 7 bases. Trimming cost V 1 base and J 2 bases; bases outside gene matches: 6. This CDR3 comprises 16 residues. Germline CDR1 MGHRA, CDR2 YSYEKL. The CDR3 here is CASSQATSRSTDTQYF. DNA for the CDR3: TGCGCCAGCAGCCAAGCGACTAGCCGATCCACAGATACGCAGTATTTT.

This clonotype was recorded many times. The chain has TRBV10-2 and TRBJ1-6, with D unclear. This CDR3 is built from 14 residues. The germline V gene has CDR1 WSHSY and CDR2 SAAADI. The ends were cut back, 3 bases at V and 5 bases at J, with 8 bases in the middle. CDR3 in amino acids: CASSDAANNSPLHF. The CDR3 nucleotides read TGCGCCAGCAGTGACGCAGCCAATAATTCACCCCTCCACTTT.

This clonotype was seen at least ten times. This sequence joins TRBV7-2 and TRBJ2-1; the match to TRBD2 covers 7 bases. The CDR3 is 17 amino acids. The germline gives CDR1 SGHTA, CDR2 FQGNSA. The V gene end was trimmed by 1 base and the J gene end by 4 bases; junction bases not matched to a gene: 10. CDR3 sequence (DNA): TGTGCCAGCAGCTTAGGCCGCGGGAGTGCCACTTACAATGAGCAGTTCTTC. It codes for CASSLGRGSATYNEQFF.

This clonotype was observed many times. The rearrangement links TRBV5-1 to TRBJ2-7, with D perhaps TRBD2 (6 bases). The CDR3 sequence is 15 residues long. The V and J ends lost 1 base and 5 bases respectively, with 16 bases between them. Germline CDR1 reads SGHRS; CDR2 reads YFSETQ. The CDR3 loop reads CASSLSSAGINEQYF. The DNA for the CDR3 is TGCGCCAGCAGCTTGAGTTCGGCGGGGATCAACGAGCAGTACTTC.

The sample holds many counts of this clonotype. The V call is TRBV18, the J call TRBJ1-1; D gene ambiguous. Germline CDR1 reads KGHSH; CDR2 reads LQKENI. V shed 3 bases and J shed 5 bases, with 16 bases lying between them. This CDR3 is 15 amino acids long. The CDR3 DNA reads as TGTGCCAGCTCACCGGTATTGGCGGCTAGGACTGAAGCTTTCTTT. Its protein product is CASSPVLAARTEAFF. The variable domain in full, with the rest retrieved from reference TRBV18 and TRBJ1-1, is NAGVMQNPRHLVRRRGQEARLRCSPMKGHSHVYWYRQLPEEGLKFMVYLQKENIIDESGMPKERFSAEFPKEGPSILRIQQVVRGDSAAYFCASSPVLAARTEAFFGQGTRLTVV.

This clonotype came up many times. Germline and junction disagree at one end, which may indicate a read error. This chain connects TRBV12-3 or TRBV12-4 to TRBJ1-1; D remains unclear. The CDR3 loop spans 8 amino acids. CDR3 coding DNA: TGTGCCAGCAGTGAGGTCCTATTT. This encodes CASSEVLF.

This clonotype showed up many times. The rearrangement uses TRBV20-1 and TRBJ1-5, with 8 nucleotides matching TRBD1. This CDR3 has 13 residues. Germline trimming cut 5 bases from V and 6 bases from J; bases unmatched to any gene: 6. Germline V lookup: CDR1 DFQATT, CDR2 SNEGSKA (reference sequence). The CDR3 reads CSAEGQGGQPQHF. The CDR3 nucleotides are TGCAGTGCTGAAGGACAGGGAGGTCAGCCCCAGCATTTT.

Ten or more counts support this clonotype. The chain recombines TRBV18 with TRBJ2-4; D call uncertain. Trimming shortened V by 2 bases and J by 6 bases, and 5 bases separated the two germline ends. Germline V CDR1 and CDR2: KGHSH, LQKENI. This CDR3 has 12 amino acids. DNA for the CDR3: TGTGCCAGCTCACCAGTGGTAAACATTCAGTACTTC. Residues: CASSPVVNIQYF.

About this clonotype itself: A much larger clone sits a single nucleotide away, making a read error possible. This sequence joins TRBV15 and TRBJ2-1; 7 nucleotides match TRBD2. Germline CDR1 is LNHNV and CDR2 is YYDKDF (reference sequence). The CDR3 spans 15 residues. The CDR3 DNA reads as TGTGCCACCAGCTTGATGCGGGAGACGGGCAATGCGCAGTTCTTC. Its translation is CATSLMRETGNAQFF.

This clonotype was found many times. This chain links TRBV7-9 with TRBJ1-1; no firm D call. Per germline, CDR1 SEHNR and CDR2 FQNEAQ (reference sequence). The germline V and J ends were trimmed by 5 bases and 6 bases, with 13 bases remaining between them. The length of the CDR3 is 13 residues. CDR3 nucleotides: TGTGCCAGCAGCCCAATCCGCCCTCCTGAAGCTTTCTTT. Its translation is CASSPIRPPEAFF.

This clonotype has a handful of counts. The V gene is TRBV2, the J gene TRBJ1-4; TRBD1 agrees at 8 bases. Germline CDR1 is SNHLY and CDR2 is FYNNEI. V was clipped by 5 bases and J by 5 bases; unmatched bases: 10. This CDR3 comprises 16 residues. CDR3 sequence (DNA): TGTGCCAGCAGTCCTTTTCGCGGGACAGGCAATGAAAAACTGTTTTTT. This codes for CASSPFRGTGNEKLFF. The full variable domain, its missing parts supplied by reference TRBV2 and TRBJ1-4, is EPEVTQTPSHQVTQMGQEVILRCVPISNHLYFYWYRQILGQKVEFLVSFYNNEISEKSEIFDDQFSVERPDGSNFTLKIRSTKLEDSAMYFCASSPFRGTGNEKLFFGSGTQLSVL.

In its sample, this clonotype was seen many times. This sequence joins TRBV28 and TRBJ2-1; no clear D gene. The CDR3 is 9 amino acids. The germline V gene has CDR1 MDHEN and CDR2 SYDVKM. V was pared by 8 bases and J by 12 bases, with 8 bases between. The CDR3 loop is CASGSGQFF. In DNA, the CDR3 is TGTGCCAGCGGGTCCGGGCAGTTCTTC.

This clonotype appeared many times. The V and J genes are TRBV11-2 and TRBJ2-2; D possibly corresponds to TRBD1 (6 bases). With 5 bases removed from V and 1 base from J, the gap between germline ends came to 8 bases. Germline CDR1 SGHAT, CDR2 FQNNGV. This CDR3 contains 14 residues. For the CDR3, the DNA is TGTGCCAGCAGCCGCAGGGGGAACACCGGGGAGCTGTTTTTT. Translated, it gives CASSRRGNTGELFF.

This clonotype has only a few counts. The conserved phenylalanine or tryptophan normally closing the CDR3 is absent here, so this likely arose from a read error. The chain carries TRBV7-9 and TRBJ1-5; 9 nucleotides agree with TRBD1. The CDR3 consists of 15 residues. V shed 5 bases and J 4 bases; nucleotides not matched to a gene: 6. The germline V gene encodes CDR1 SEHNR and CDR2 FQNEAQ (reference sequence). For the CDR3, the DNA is TGTGCCAGCAGCCTAACAGGGGGCCCTAATCAGCCCCAGCATAAT. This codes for CASSLTGGPNQPQHN.

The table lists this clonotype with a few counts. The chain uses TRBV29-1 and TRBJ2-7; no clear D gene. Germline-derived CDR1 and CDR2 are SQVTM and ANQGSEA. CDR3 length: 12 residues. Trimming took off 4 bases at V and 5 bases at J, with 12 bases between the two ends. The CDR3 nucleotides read TGCAGCGTTGCCCCAGGAGCGCACGAGCAGTACTTC. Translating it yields CSVAPGAHEQYF.

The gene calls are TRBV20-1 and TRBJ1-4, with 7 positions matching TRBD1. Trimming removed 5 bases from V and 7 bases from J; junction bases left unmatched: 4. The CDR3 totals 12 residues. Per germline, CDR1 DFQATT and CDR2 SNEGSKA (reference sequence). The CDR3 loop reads CSAGGQTEKLFF. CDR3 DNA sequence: TGCAGTGCTGGGGGACAGACTGAAAAACTGTTTTTT.

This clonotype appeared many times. The CDR3 sequence is CSFTGGIDEQFF. The CDR3 DNA is TGCAGCTTTACAGGGGGCATAGATGAGCAGTTCTTC. The V and J genes are TRBV29-1 and TRBJ2-1; 9 positions agree with TRBD1. This CDR3 comprises 12 residues. Germline values: CDR1 SQVTM, CDR2 ANQGSEA. V gave up 8 bases and J gave up 8 bases; unmatched junction bases: 7.

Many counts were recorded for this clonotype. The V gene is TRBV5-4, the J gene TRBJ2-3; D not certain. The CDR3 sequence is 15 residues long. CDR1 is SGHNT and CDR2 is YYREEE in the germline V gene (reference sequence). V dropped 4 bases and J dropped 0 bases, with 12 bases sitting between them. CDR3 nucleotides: TGTGCCAGCAGCGTACGAGTGGATAGCACAGATACGCAGTATTTT. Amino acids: CASSVRVDSTDTQYF.

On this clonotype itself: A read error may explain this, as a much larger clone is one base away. Here the CDR3 reads CASRQTGLDTEAFF. CDR3 nucleotides: TGTGCCAGCAGACAAACAGGGCTGGACACTGAAGCTTTCTTT. This chain links TRBV6-5 with TRBJ1-1; TRBD1 is a possible D gene (6 bases). Trimming cost V 6 bases and J 3 bases, with 14 bases left between them. Germline V CDR1 and CDR2: MNHEY, SVGAGI. This CDR3 is built from 14 residues.

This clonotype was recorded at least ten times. The CDR3 spells CSAREDPTSEQFF. The CDR3, as DNA: TGCAGTGCTAGAGAGGACCCAACATCCGAGCAGTTCTTC. V and J are TRBV20-1 and TRBJ2-1; no firm D call. Germline V CDR1 and CDR2: DFQATT, SNEGSKA (reference sequence). CDR3 length equals 13 residues. V shed 0 bases and J shed 10 bases, with 13 bases lying between them.

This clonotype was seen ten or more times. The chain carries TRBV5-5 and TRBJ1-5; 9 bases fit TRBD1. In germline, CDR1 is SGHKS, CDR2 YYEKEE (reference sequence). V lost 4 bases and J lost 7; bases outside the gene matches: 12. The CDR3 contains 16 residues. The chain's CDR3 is CASSPTGGDSRQPQHF. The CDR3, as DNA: TGTGCCAGCAGCCCTACAGGGGGCGATTCCAGGCAGCCCCAGCATTTT.